This T cell receptor (beta chain) was observed in a study of T cells expressing NK-cell markers. About the research overall: One of the eight sequenced donors was seronegative, whereas the other seven were HCMV-seropositive. Findings and caveats of the study: No clear determination of HCMV specificity was made for expanded NKG2C+ T cell clones.

Synthesis of TCR beta cDNA relied on 5'RACE template switching carrying UMIs. TCRdb reprocessed the 5' RACE reads and keeps a single row for each CDR3 protein, giving no DNA. In total, the table holds about 460,000 distinct CDR3 sequences. About this clonotype itself: Antigen: not known.

CDR3 size: 11 residues. This chain joins TRBV12-3 or TRBV12-4 and TRBJ2-3; TCRdb lists TRBD1, though no DNA is available to test this call. The TCR sequence derives from a woman aged 45-65 years in good health. Material: blood T cells: a sorted CD56 or NKG2C T cell subset, CD4+ or CD8+ T cells, or bulk PBMC T cells (not recorded which). CDR3: CASSLTTGEYF.